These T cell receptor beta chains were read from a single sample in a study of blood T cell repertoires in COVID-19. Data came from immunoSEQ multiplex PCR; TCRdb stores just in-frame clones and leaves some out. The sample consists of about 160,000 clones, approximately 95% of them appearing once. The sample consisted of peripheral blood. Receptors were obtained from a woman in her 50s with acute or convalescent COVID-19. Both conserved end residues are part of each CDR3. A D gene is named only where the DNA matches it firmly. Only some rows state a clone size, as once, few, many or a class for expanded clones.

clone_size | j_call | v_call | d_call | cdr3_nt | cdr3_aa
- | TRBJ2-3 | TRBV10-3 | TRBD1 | TGTGCCATCAGCCGGACAGGGGAGGGAGATACGCAGTATTTT | CAISRTGEGDTQYF
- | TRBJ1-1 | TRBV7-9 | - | TGTGCCAGCAGCTCCCAGACAGTCTATCGGTCTGACGCTTTCTTT | CASSSQTVYRSDAFF
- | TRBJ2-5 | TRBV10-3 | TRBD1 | TGTGCCATCAGTGAGAACCCCCCGGACAGGGGGCAGGAGACCCAGTACTTC | CAISENPPDRGQETQYF
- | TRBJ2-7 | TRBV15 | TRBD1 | TGTGCCACCTCTGGGACAGACTCCTACGAGCAGTACTTC | CATSGTDSYEQYF
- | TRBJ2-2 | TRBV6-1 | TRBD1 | TGTGCCAGCAGTGAAAGGACAGGGGGTAACACCGGGGAGCTGTTTTTT | CASSERTGGNTGELFF
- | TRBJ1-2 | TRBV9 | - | TGTGCCAGCAGCGTAGTGGCGGGCCCGGGCTATGGCTACACCTTC | CASSVVAGPGYGYTF
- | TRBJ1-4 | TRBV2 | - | TGTGCCAGCAAGGTACAAGACAACGAAAAACTGTTTTTT | CASKVQDNEKLFF
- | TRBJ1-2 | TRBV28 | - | TGTGCCAGCAGTTTATCCCTCGGGGGAGGGGCCGGGGATGGCTACACCTTC | CASSLSLGGGAGDGYTF
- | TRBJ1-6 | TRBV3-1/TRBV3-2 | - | TGTGCCAGCAGCCAAGCTGCCGGTGCCCCTAATTCACCCCTCCACTTT | CASSQAAGAPNSPLHF
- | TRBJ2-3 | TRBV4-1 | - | TGCGCCAGCAGCTTACGCAGCGGACGCACAGATACGCAGTATTTT | CASSLRSGRTDTQYF
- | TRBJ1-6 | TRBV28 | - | TGTGCCACTTTAGGGGTTGTGGATTCACCCCTCCACTTT | CATLGVVDSPLHF
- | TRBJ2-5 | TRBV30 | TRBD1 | TGTGCCTGGGACAGGGGACAAGAGACCCAGTACTTC | CAWDRGQETQYF
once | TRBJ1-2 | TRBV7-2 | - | TGTGCCAGCAGCCGCCTGCAGACAGGTAGTGGCTACACCTTC | CASSRLQTGSGYTF
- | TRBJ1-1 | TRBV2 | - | TGTGCCAGCAGTTCGGACAAGACTGAAGCTTTCTTT | CASSSDKTEAFF
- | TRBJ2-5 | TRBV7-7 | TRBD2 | TGTGCCAGCAGCTTGGGACTGGGAGGGGAGACCCAGTACTTC | CASSLGLGGETQYF
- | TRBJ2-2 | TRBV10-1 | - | TGCGCCAGCACCCTTGAGTCGACCGGGGAGCTGTTTTTT | CASTLESTGELFF
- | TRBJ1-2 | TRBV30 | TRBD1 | TGTGCCTGGAGTGCGGGACAGGGTCTCCATGGCTACACCTTC | CAWSAGQGLHGYTF
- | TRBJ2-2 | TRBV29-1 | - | TGCAGCGTTGCAGGACAGATGAACACCGGGGAGCTGTTTTTT | CSVAGQMNTGELFF
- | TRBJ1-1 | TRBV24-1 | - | TGTGCCACCAGAGCTGGTCCAGGAGGAAAAGCTTTCTTT | CATRAGPGGKAFF
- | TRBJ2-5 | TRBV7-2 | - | TGTGCCAGCAGCTTAAACAGGGGGGGGGAGACCCAGTACTTC | CASSLNRGGETQYF
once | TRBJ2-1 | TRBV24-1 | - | TGTGCCACCAGTACCGGCCACAGGGTAAATGAGCAGTTCTTC | CATSTGHRVNEQFF
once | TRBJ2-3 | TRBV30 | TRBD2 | TGTGCCGTACAGCCGGGGGGACTAACCTGGGTGAATACGCAGTATTTT | CAVQPGGLTWVNTQYF
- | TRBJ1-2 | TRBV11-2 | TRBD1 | TGTGCCAGCAGCTACTTCCGGGACAGGGGGAAAGATATCTATGGCTACACCTTC | CASSYFRDRGKDIYGYTF
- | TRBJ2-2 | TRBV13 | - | TGTGCCAGCAGCTTACGGAACACCGGGGAGCTGTTTTTT | CASSLRNTGELFF
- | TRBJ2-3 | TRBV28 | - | TGTGCCAGCAGTTTATGGACAGGCGCCGACGTGAGGACAGATACGCAGTATTTT | CASSLWTGADVRTDTQYF
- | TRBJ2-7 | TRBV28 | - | TGTGCCAGCAGTTTAAGGTCGGGACACCTGAAGGACGAGCAGTACTTC | CASSLRSGHLKDEQYF
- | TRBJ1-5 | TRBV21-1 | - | TGTGCCAGCAGATCGGGAGGGAACAGTCAGCCCCAGCATTTT | CASRSGGNSQPQHF
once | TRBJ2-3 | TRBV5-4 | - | TGTGCCAGCAGCTCGGACGGGAGAACGCAGTATTTT | CASSSDGRTQYF
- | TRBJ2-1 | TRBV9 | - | TGTGCCAGCAGCGTTGAGGGCGGAGCCTACAATGAGCAGTTCTTC | CASSVEGGAYNEQFF
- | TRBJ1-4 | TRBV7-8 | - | TGTGCCAGCAGCCCCCAGGGTAATGAAAAACTGTTTTTT | CASSPQGNEKLFF
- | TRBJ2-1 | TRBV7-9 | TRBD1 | TGTGCCAGCAGCCTACAGGACAGGCGACCCTACAATGAGCAGTTCTTC | CASSLQDRRPYNEQFF
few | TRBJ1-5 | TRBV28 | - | TGTGCCAGCAGTTTACGGGGGGCTCAGCCCCAGCATTTT | CASSLRGAQPQHF
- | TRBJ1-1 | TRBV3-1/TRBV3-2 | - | TGTGCCAGCAGCCACTTGGTGGGGGGCACTGAAGCTTTCTTT | CASSHLVGGTEAFF
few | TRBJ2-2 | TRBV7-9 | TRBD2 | TGTGCCAGCACGATAGCGGGAGCGTCCCCCGGGGAGCTGTTTTTT | CASTIAGASPGELFF
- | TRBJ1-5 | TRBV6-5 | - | TGTGCCAGCACGGAGGTAGTGGGCAATCAGCCCCAGCATTTT | CASTEVVGNQPQHF
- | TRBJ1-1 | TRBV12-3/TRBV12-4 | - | TGTGCCAGCAGTTCTCGGTTGACTGAAGCTTTCTTT | CASSSRLTEAFF
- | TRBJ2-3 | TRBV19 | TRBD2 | TGTGCCAGTAGTATGCGGGGGCGGGGGGGCACAGATACGCAGTATTTT | CASSMRGRGGTDTQYF
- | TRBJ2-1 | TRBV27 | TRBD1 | TGTGCCAGCAGTTTATGGGGAACAGGGGATGAGCAGTTCTTC | CASSLWGTGDEQFF
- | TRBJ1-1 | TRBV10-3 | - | TGTGCCATCAGTGAGTCGAAGATGGCTGGAGACACTGAAGCTTTCTTT | CAISESKMAGDTEAFF
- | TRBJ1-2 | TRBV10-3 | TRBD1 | TGTGCCATCAGCGTCCCCCTCACAGGGGTTTCAGCTAACTATGGCTACACCTTC | CAISVPLTGVSANYGYTF
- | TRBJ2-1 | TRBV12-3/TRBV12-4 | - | TGTGCCAGCAGGAACACGGGCCTCCGGGGGCAGTTCTTC | CASRNTGLRGQFF
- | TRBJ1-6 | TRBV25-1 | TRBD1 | TGTGCCAGCACCCCGAATCAGGGGGACAGCAATTCACCCCTCCACTTT | CASTPNQGDSNSPLHF
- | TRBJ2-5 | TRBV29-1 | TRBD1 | TGCAGCGTCGTTCGAGGGGGCTCAGAGACCCAGTACTTC | CSVVRGGSETQYF
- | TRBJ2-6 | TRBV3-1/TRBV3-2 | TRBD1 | TGTGCCAGCAGCAGGGGGACAGCTGGGGCCAACGTCCTGACTTTC | CASSRGTAGANVLTF
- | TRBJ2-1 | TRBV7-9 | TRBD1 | TGTGCCAGCAGCACTATACAGGGGGCTGAGCAGTTCTTC | CASSTIQGAEQFF
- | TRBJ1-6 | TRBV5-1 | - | TGCGCCAGCAGCTTGGGAGATAGTTCACCCCTCCACTTT | CASSLGDSSPLHF
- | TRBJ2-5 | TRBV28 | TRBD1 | TGTGCCAGCAGTTTAATTGGGACAGGAGGTGAGACCCAGTACTTC | CASSLIGTGGETQYF
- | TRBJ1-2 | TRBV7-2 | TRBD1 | TGTGCCAGCGACAGGGGAAATGGCTATGGCTACACCTTC | CASDRGNGYGYTF
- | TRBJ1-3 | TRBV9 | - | TGTGCCAGCAGCGATGGGGACGGAGGGGGAAACACCATATATTTT | CASSDGDGGGNTIYF
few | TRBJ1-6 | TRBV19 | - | TGTGCCAGTAGACTGGGACTCCAAAGTCGTTCACCCCTCCACTTT | CASRLGLQSRSPLHF
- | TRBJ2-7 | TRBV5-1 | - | TGCGCCAGCAGCTTGGAGGGGGACGACGAGCAGTACTTC | CASSLEGDDEQYF
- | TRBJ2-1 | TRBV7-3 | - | TGTGCCAGCAGCTTAACCAGAGCGGTACACAATGAGCAGTTCTTC | CASSLTRAVHNEQFF
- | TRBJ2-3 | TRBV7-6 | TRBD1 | TGTGCCAGCAGCACCCGCTACAGGGGAAGCACAGATACGCAGTATTTT | CASSTRYRGSTDTQYF
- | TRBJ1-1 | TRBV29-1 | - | TGCAGCGTCTCGGGTGCGGGAGGCACTGAAGCTTTCTTT | CSVSGAGGTEAFF
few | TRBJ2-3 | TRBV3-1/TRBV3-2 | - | TGTGCCAGCAGCGAAAGCGGATCCCGTAGCACAGATACGCAGTATTTT | CASSESGSRSTDTQYF
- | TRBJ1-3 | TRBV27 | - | TGTGCCAGCACCGAGAGCGGTCTCAACTCTGGAAACACCATATATTTT | CASTESGLNSGNTIYF
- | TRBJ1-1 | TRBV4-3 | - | TGCGCCAGCAGCCAACTCCGGGGGGGAACTGAAGCTTTCTTT | CASSQLRGGTEAFF
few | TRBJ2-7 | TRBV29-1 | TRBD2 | TGCAGCTTCCGACTAGCGGGGAGCGAGCAGTACTTC | CSFRLAGSEQYF
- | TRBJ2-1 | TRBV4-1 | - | TGCGCCAGCAGCCAAAGAGATGAGGATGAGCAGTTCTTC | CASSQRDEDEQFF